The entry below describes one T cell receptor (beta chain). The antigen is not known. The intended depth for sequencing was 1 in 200,000 to 1 in 1 million T cells. Method: immunoSEQ multiplex PCR; TCRdb's copy keeps in-frame clones and lacks some. The top ten clones hold about 6.7% of a sample with a few hundred thousand clones, 67% of them seen once. This sample stems from a study of cytotoxic CD8 clonotypes in ibrutinib-treated CLL. Background on the study: Response samples were drawn at a median of approximately 11 months of treatment, range 6 to 36.

General observations from the study: Baseline clonality was higher than in age-matched healthy donors and moved in step with circulating CD8+ T-cell counts. Sampling times, which were not matched between the groups, differed between sustained-remission patients and progressing patients.

This CDR3 has 15 residues. In germline, CDR1 is SEHNR, CDR2 FQNEAQ (reference sequence). V dropped 3 bases and J dropped 4; count of bases not matched to a gene: 5. The source was PBMCs, collected after 36 months of ibrutinib treatment. This sequence was found in a human donor with chronic lymphocytic leukemia. The V gene is TRBV7-9, the J gene TRBJ2-5, with 10 bases that match TRBD2. The CDR3: CASSFNLAGVETQYF. The CDR3 DNA is TGTGCCAGCAGCTTTAATCTAGCGGGGGTAGAGACCCAGTACTTC.